This T cell receptor beta chain was recovered during a study of blood T cell repertoires in COVID-19. The germline gives CDR1 LGHNA, CDR2 YNFKEQ. The junction had 1 base not matched to a gene; V was cut back by 3 bases and J by 2 bases. The CDR3 loop spans 14 amino acids. The assay was immunoSEQ multiplex PCR, and TCRdb's table has in-frame clones only and misses some. The data show 300,000 to 450,000 clones, roughly nine tenths seen once. The sequence was collected from a man aged 18 to 29 who had recovered from COVID-19. The sample taken for sequencing was PBMCs or T cells enriched from blood (not recorded which). The chain combines TRBV4-2 with TRBJ1-5; 7 nucleotides agree with TRBD1. Written as DNA, the CDR3 is TGTGCCAGCAGCCATGGACAGGGCAATCAGCCCCAGCATTTT. It yields the protein CASSHGQGNQPQHF.